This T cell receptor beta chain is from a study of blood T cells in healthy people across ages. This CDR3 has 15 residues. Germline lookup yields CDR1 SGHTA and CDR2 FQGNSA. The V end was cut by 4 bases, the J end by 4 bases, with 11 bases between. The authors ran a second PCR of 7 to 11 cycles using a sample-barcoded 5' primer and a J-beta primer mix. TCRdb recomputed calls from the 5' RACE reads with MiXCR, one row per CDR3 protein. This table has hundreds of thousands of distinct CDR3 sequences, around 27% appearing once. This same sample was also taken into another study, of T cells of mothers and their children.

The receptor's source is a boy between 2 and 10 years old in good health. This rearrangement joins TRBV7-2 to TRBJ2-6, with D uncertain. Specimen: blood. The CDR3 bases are TGTGCCAGCAGCTCCCACGGGCCGGGGGCCAACGTCCTGACTTTC. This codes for CASSSHGPGANVLTF. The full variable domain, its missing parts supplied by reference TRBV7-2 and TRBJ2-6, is GAGVSQSPSNKVTEKGKDVELRCDPISGHTALYWYRQSLGQGLEFLIYFQGNSAPDKSGLPSDRFSAERTGGSVSTLTIQRTQQEDSAVYLCASSSHGPGANVLTFGAGSRLTVL.